The source of this T cell receptor (beta chain) is a study of radiation and T cells in renal cell carcinoma. Study-level background: Nephrectomy followed 15 Gy stereotactic body radiation by 4 weeks.

The table came from immunoSEQ multiplex PCR; TCRdb's copy has only in-frame clones and leaves some out. The sample has approximately 100,000 clones, about 86% seen once. The time point is: baseline pretreatment blood. Treatment described: 15 Gy SBRT to primary tumor, nephrectomy 4 weeks later. Clear cell pathology was present in this patient's renal cell carcinoma. The CDR3 has 12 residues. The V end was cut by 7 bases, the J end by 6 bases, with 13 bases between. Looked up from germline, CDR1 is SNHLY and CDR2 is FYNNEI. As to this clone: The antigen is unknown.

Whole-study findings and limits: From baseline, blood top tumor clonotypes peaked at 2 weeks post-radiation. Pretreatment tumor biopsies were lacking, so baseline clonotypes are unknown.

This TCR came from a man over 45 with renal cell carcinoma. The sample in question was blood, obtained from a patient whose treatment included radiotherapy and nephrectomy. The chain carries TRBV2 and TRBJ2-7; a possible D gene is TRBD2 (6 bases). The chain's CDR3 is CASKGDGGEQYF. CDR3 bases: TGTGCCAGCAAAGGGGACGGGGGCGAGCAGTACTTC.